The 12 T cell receptor beta chains listed next were all sequenced from one sample in a study of cytomegalovirus exposure and HLA in healthy donors. 13 Jbeta primers and 60 Vbeta primers were used for the PCR. The protocol was immunoSEQ multiplex PCR, while the TCRdb copy is restricted to in-frame clones and leaves out a portion. The data contain roughly 190,000 clones, under 80% of them singletons. Sample: PBMCs. The receptors shown here come from a man between 35 and 55 years old in good health and CMV-seronegative.

The V and J genes are TRBV10-1 and TRBJ2-7, with TRBD1 as a possible D gene (5 bases). V lost 6 bases to trimming and J lost 2 bases, with 11 bases between them. Germline assignment: CDR1 WNHNN and CDR2 SYGVQD (reference sequence). The CDR3 consists of 13 residues. The CDR3 region is CASRPDTTYEQYF. The DNA for the CDR3 is TGCGCCAGCAGGCCGGACACCACCTACGAGCAGTACTTC.

The rearrangement uses TRBV5-1 and TRBJ2-1; the D gene is possibly TRBD1 (6 bases). With 0 bases removed from V and 0 bases from J, the gap between germline ends came to 10 bases. The germline CDR1 and CDR2 sequences are SGHRS and YFSETQ. The CDR3 length is 16 residues. CDR3 sequence (DNA): TGCGCCAGCAGCTTGGCCGGGACACCCTCCTACAATGAGCAGTTCTTC. It yields the protein CASSLAGTPSYNEQFF.

This sequence joins TRBV29-1 and TRBJ1-1; D might be TRBD1 (6 bases). V shed 5 bases and J shed 4 bases, with 14 bases lying between them. The CDR3 extends over 13 amino acids. The germline V gene encodes CDR1 SQVTM and CDR2 ANQGSEA. The CDR3 protein is CSVNGQWVTEAFF. The CDR3 bases are TGCAGCGTTAACGGACAGTGGGTCACTGAAGCTTTCTTT.

A single count supports this clone. The CDR3 region has the DNA TGTGCCAGCACCAACCCTAGCGGGAGGGCCGTGAATGAGCAGTTCTTC. It is translated as CASTNPSGRAVNEQFF. V and J are TRBV5-6 and TRBJ2-1; TRBD2 matches 12 bases. CDR3 size: 16 residues. Trimming took 6 bases from V and 7 from J; bases not matched to a gene: 11. The germline CDR1 and CDR2 sequences are SGHDT and YYEEEE.

The V gene is TRBV19, the J gene TRBJ1-5; a weak D match, TRBD1 (6 bases). Germline V CDR1 and CDR2: LNHDA, SQIVND (reference sequence). The V end lost 0 bases, the J end lost 4 bases, and 16 bases lay between the germline ends. This CDR3 region has 17 residues. This CDR3 is CASSIETAKGGNQPQHF. In DNA form, the CDR3 reads TGTGCCAGTAGTATAGAAACCGCGAAGGGGGGGAATCAGCCCCAGCATTTT.

V gene TRBV5-1 combines with J gene TRBJ2-6, with TRBD1 identical over 7 bases. The CDR3 runs 17 residues. The V gene's germline CDR1 is SGHRS and CDR2 YFSETQ. Germline trimming cut 3 bases from V and 2 bases from J; bases unmatched to any gene: 8. DNA for the CDR3: TGCGCCAGCAGCTCGAGACAGGGAACCACTGGGGCCAACGTCCTGACTTTC. Translating gives CASSSRQGTTGANVLTF.

The chain is built from TRBV19 and TRBJ1-2; D gene ambiguous. The V end lost 3 bases, the J end lost 4 bases, and 9 bases lay between the germline ends. CDR1 and CDR2 (germline): LNHDA, SQIVND (reference sequence). CDR3 length equals 13 residues. CDR3 loop: CASSISQSYGYTF. In nucleotides, the CDR3 is TGTGCCAGTAGTATCTCACAGTCCTATGGCTACACCTTC.

The sample holds one count of this clone. V gene TRBV19 combines with J gene TRBJ2-5, with 9 bases that match TRBD2. The V gene's germline CDR1 is LNHDA and CDR2 SQIVND (reference sequence). The CDR3 covers 15 residues. V shed 4 bases, J shed 2 bases, and the junction held 5 bases outside the gene matches. The CDR3 is CASSRNSGGQETQYF. CDR3 coding DNA: TGTGCCAGTAGTAGAAATAGCGGGGGACAAGAGACCCAGTACTTC.

This clone showed up just a few times. V is TRBV30 and J is TRBJ1-3; TRBD1 might be the D (6 bases). Between the trimmed V and J ends, which lost 1 base and 4 bases, there was a span of 17 bases. This CDR3 comprises 16 residues. The germline gives CDR1 GTSNPN, CDR2 SVGIG (reference sequence). The DNA for the CDR3 is TGTGCCTGGAGTGGCATACAGGGCCTGGGGGGAAACACCATATATTTT. It specifies CAWSGIQGLGGNTIYF.

The V call is TRBV30, the J call TRBJ1-4, with TRBD1 matching 7 bases. The CDR3 length is 14 residues. The V and J ends lost 5 bases and 7 bases, in that order; junction bases with no gene match: 10. CDR1 and CDR2 (germline): GTSNPN, SVGIG (reference sequence). The CDR3 reads CAWEKGAVGEKLFF. In DNA form, the CDR3 reads TGTGCCTGGGAAAAGGGGGCTGTTGGTGAAAAACTGTTTTTT. Full variable domain (missing parts from reference TRBV30 and TRBJ1-4): SQTIHQWPATLVQPVGSPLSLECTVEGTSNPNLYWYRQAAGRGLQLLFYSVGIGQISSEVPQNLSASRPQDRQFILSSKKLLLSDSGFYLCAWEKGAVGEKLFFGSGTQLSVL.

Turning to this clone: The sample contains more than one DNA sequence encoding this CDR3. V is TRBV4-2 and J is TRBJ2-5, with 11 bases aligning to TRBD2. Germline assignment: CDR1 LGHNA and CDR2 YNFKEQ. Trimming at V came to 2 bases and at J to 5 bases, leaving 7 bases not matched to a gene. The CDR3 is 16 amino acids. The CDR3 DNA reads TGTGCCAGCAGCCAAACACTAGCGGGAGCGGGGGAGACCCAGTACTTC. Amino acid sequence: CASSQTLAGAGETQYF.

This chain joins TRBV7-9 and TRBJ2-3; 11 nucleotides match TRBD2. V gave up 3 bases and J gave up 4 bases; unmatched junction bases: 3. The CDR3 runs 15 residues. CDR1 and CDR2 (germline): SEHNR, FQNEAQ (reference sequence). CDR3 loop: CASSFRLAGSDTQYF. For the CDR3, the DNA is TGTGCCAGCAGCTTTAGACTAGCGGGATCAGATACGCAGTATTTT.